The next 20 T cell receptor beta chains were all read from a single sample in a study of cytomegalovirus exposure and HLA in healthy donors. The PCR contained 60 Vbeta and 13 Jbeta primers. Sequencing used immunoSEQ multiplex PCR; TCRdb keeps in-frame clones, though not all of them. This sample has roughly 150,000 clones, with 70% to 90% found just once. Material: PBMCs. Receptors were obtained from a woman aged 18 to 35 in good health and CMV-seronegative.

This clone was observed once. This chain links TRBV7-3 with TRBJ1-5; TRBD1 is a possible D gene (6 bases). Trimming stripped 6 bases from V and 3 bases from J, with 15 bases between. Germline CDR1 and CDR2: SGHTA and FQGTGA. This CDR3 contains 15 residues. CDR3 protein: CASRPDSSPNQPQHF. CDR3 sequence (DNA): TGTGCCAGCAGACCGGACAGCTCCCCCAATCAGCCCCAGCATTTT.

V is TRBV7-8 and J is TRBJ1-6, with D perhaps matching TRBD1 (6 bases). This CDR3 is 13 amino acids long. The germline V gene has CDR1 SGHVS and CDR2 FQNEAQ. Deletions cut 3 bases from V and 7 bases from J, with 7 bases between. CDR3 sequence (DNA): TGTGCCAGCAGCTTCGGACAGAATTCACCCCTCCACTTT. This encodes CASSFGQNSPLHF.

In nucleotides, the CDR3 is TGCGCCAGCAGCCAAGATCTATCGGCGGGGGGATCCTACGAGCAGTACTTC. Translated, it gives CASSQDLSAGGSYEQYF. The V call is TRBV4-3, the J call TRBJ2-7, with 8 positions matching TRBD2. The CDR3 has 17 amino acids. Germline CDR1 is LGHNA and CDR2 is YSLEER. V lost 0 bases, J lost 1 base, and 8 bases stayed unmatched.

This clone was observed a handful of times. The CDR3 loop reads CARSKTGYSNQPQHF. DNA for the CDR3: TGTGCCAGAAGCAAGACAGGTTATAGCAATCAGCCCCAGCATTTT. The chain combines TRBV5-3 with TRBJ1-5; D possibly corresponds to TRBD1 (6 bases). TRBV5-3 is reported as an ORF; its role is uncertain. The CDR3 has 15 residues. Trimming stripped 4 bases from V and 0 bases from J, with 11 bases between.

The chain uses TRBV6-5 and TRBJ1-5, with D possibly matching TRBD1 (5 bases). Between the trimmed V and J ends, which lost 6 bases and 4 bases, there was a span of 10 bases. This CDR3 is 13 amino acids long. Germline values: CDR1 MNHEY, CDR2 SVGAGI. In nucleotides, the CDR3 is TGTGCCAGCAGACGACAGCCTAATCAGCCCCAGCATTTT. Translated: CASRRQPNQPQHF.

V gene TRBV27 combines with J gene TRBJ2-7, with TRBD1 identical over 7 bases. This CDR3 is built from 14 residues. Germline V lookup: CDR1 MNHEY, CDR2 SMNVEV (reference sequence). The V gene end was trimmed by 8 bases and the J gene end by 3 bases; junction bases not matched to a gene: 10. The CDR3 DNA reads TGTGCCAGCGGAACCGGGACAGCGTACTACGAGCAGTACTTC. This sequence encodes CASGTGTAYYEQYF.

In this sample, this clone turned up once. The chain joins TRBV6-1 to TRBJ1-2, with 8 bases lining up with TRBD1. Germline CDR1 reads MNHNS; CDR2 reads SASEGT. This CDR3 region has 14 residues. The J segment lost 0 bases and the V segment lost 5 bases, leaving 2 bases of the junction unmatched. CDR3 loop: CASSRQGSNYGYTF. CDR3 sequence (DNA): TGTGCCAGCAGTAGACAGGGGTCTAACTATGGCTACACCTTC.

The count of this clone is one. CDR3 sequence: CASSLAFVTVLSYEQYF. CDR3 bases: TGTGCCAGCAGCTTAGCTTTCGTGACAGTCCTCTCCTACGAGCAGTACTTC. The chain carries TRBV7-9 and TRBJ2-7, with TRBD1 as a possible D gene (5 bases). The germline V gene has CDR1 SEHNR and CDR2 FQNEAQ (reference sequence). Trimming removed 0 bases from V and 0 bases from J, with 15 bases in between. This CDR3 region has 17 residues.

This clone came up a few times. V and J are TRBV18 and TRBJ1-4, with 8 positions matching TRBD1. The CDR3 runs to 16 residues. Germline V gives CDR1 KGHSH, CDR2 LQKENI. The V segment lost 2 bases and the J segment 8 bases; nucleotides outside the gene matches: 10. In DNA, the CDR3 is TGTGCCAGCTCACCAGCGGCAGGGGGCGAAAGGGAAAAACTGTTTTTT. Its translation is CASSPAAGGEREKLFF.

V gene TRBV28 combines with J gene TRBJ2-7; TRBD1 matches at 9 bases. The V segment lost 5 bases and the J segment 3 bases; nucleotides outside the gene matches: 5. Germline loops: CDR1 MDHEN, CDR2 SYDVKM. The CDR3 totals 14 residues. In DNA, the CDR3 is TGTGCCAGCAGTCCCCTGGGACAGGGCTACGAGCAGTACTTC. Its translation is CASSPLGQGYEQYF.

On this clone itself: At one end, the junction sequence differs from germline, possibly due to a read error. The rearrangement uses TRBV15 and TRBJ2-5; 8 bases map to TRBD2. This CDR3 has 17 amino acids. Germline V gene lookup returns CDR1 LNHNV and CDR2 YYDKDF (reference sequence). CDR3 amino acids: CATSRRREGKSQETRYF. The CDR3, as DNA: TGTGCCACCAGCAGACGCCGGGAGGGAAAAAGCCAAGAGACCCGGTACTTC.

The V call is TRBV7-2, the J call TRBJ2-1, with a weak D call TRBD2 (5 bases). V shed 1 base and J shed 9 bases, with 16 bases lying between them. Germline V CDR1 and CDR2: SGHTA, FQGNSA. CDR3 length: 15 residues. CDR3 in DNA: TGTGCCAGCAGCTTAGGGGAGTCCAACCCCCGTGAGCAGTTCTTC. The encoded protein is CASSLGESNPREQFF.

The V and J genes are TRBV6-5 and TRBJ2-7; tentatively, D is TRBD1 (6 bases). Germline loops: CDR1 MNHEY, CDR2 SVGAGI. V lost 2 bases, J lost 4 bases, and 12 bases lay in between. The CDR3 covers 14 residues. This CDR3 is CASSYRAGEYEQYF. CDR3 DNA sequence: TGTGCCAGCAGTTACAGGGCAGGGGAGTACGAGCAGTACTTC.

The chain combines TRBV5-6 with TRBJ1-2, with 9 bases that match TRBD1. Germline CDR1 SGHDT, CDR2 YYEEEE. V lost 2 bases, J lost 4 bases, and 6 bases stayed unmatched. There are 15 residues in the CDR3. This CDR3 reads CASSFRDRDTYGYTF. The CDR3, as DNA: TGTGCCAGCAGCTTCCGGGACAGGGATACCTATGGCTACACCTTC.

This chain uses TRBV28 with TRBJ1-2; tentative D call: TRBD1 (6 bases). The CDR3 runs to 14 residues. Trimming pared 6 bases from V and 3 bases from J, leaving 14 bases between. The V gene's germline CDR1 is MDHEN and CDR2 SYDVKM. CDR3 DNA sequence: TGTGCCAGCAGCCCTGAACAGGGTTACTATGGCTACACCTTC. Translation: CASSPEQGYYGYTF.

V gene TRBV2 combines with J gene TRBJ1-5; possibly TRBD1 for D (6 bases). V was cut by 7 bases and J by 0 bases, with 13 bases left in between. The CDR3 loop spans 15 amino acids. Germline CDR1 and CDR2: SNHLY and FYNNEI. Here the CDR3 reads CASISDRTSNQPQHF. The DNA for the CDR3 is TGTGCCAGCATTTCGGACAGAACTAGCAATCAGCCCCAGCATTTT.

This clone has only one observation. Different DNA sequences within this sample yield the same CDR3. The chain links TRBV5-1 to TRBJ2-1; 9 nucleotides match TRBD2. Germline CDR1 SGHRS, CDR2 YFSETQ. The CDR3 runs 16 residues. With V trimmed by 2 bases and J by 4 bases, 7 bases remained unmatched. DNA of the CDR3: TGCGCCAGCAGCTTCTCACTAGCGGGTTCTTACAATGAGCAGTTCTTC. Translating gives CASSFSLAGSYNEQFF.

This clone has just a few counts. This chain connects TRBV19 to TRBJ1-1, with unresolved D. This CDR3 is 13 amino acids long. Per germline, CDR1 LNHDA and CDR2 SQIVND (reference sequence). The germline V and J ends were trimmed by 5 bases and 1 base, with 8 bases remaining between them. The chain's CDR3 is CASSPGGNTEAFF. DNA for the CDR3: TGTGCCAGTAGTCCCGGAGGGAACACTGAAGCTTTCTTT.

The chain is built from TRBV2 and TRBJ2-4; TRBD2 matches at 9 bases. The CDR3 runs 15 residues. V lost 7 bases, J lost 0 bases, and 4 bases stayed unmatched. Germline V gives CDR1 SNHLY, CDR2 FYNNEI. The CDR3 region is CASKLAGLAKNIQYF. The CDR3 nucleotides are TGTGCCAGCAAACTAGCGGGTCTAGCCAAAAACATTCAGTACTTC. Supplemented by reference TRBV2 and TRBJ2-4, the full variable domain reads EPEVTQTPSHQVTQMGQEVILRCVPISNHLYFYWYRQILGQKVEFLVSFYNNEISEKSEIFDDQFSVERPDGSNFTLKIRSTKLEDSAMYFCASKLAGLAKNIQYFGAGTRLSVL.

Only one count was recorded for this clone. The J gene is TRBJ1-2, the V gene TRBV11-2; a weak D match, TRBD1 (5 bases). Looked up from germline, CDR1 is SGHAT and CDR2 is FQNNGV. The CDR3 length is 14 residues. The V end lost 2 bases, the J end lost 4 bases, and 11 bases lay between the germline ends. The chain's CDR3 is CASSLWGQTYGYTF. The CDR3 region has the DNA TGTGCCAGCAGCTTATGGGGCCAGACCTATGGCTACACCTTC.